The clone carrying this TCR beta chain has at least ten counts. Its matching antigen is unknown. This sample was taken from a study of early T cells in non-severe SARS-CoV-2 infection. CDR3 length: 14 amino acids. Germline CDR1 reads MNHEY; CDR2 reads SVGAGI. V was cut by 6 bases and J by 5 bases, with 16 bases left in between. Study observations and caveats: Database matching using VDJdb favored anti-spike CD8 responses, with private and CD4 specificities left missing.

MiXCR was run by TCRdb on the 5' RACE reads, yielding one entry per CDR3 protein. Of 38,000 or so distinct CDR3 sequences in the sample, roughly 4.8% were seen once. The sample was whole blood. This clonotype was obtained from an adult who was a healthcare worker with PCR-confirmed SARS-CoV-2 infection or an uninfected control (not recorded which). The V and J genes are TRBV6-5 and TRBJ2-5; D is possibly TRBD2 (6 bases). The CDR3 sequence: CASRAGPEGETQYF. The CDR3 DNA reads as TGTGCCAGCAGGGCGGGACCCGAGGGTGAGACCCAGTACTTC.